This T cell receptor beta chain derives from a study of regulatory T cells in long-lasting Graves disease. With iRepertoire HTBI primers and Arm-PCR of CDR3 regions, TCR beta libraries were built. Original processing notes: The samples included roughly 62 TRBV and 14 to 15 TRBJ segments. TCRdb re-called the multiplex PCR reads through MiXCR, storing one row per CDR3 protein. TCRdb, rather than the study authors, made the V and J calls. This sample carries about 430,000 distinct CDR3 sequences, around 23% of them seen once, and the ten largest clones take roughly an eighth. Indicated time point: persistent/refractory GD, antithyroid drugs over 5 years with positive TRAb. After RNA was extracted from PBMCs, the TCR library was made from it. With respect to this clonotype: At one end, the junction sequence differs from germline, possibly due to a read error.

This CDR3 has 14 amino acids. Germline values: CDR1 KGHSH, CDR2 LQKENI. This TCR was recovered from a female donor with Graves disease. This rearrangement joins TRBV18 to TRBJ1-5, with 9 nucleotides matching TRBD1. Here the sequenced sample was peripheral blood mononuclear cells (PBMCs), taken when the disease was refractory, from a patient treated with antithyroid drugs. Here the CDR3 DNA reads TGTGCCGGCTCGCCACAGGGGGCGGATCAGCCCCAGCATTTT. Protein: CAGSPQGADQPQHF. The full variable domain, with the rest looked up from reference TRBV18 and TRBJ1-5, is NAGVMQNPRHLVRRRGQEARLRCSPMKGHSHVYWYRQLPEEGLKFMVYLQKENIIDESGMPKERFSAEFPKEGPSILRIQQVVRGDSAAYFCAGSPQGADQPQHFGDGTRLSIL.